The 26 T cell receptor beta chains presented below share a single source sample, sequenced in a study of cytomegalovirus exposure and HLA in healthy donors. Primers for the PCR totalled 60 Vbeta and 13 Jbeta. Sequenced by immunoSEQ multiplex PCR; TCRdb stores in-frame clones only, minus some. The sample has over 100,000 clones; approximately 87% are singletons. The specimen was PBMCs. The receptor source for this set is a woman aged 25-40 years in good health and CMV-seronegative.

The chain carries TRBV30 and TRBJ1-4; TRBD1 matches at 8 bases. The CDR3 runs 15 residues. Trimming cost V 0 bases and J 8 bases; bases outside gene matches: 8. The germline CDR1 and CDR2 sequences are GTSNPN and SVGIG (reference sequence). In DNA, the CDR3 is TGTGCCTGGAGTGTAGGGCAGGGGGCAGGGGAAAAACTGTTTTTT. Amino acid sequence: CAWSVGQGAGEKLFF. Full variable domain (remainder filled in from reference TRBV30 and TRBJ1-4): SQTIHQWPATLVQPVGSPLSLECTVEGTSNPNLYWYRQAAGRGLQLLFYSVGIGQISSEVPQNLSASRPQDRQFILSSKKLLLSDSGFYLCAWSVGQGAGEKLFFGSGTQLSVL.

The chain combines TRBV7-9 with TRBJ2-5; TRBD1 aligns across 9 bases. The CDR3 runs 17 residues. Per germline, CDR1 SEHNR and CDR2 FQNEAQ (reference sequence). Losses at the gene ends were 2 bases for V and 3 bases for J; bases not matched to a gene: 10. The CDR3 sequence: CASSLPRAGQGKETQYF. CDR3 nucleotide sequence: TGTGCCAGCAGCTTACCGCGGGCGGGACAGGGAAAAGAGACCCAGTACTTC. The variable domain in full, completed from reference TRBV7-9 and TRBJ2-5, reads DTGVSQNPRHKITKRGQNVTFRCDPISEHNRLYWYRQTLGQGPEFLTYFQNEAQLEKSRLLSDRFSAERPKGSFSTLEIQRTEQGDSAMYLCASSLPRAGQGKETQYFGPGTRLLVL.

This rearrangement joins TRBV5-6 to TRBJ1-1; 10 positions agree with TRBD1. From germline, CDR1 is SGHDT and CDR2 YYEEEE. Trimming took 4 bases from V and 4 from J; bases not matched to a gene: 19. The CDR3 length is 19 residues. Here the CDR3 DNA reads TGTGCCAGCAGCGGGGACAGGGGCCGGATCGGGTATTATGGCACTGAAGCTTTCTTT. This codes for CASSGDRGRIGYYGTEAFF.

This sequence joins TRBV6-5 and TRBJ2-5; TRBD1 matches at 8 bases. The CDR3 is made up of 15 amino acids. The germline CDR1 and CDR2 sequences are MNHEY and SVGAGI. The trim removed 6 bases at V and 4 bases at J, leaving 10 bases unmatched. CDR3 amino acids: CASRRIGQGRETQYF. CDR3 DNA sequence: TGTGCCAGCAGGAGGATAGGACAGGGCCGAGAGACCCAGTACTTC.

The CDR3 here is CASSYDRGGQPQHF. CDR3 sequence (DNA): TGTGCCAGCAGTTACGACAGGGGCGGACAGCCCCAGCATTTT. The chain couples TRBV5-6 to TRBJ1-5; 8 nucleotides match TRBD1. V was pared by 5 bases and J by 7 bases, with 8 bases of the junction left unmatched. CDR3 length: 14 residues. Germline lookup yields CDR1 SGHDT and CDR2 YYEEEE.

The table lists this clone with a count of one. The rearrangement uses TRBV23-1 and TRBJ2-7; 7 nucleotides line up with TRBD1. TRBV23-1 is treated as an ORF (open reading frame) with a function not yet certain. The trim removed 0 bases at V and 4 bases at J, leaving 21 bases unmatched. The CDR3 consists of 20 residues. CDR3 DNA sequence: TGCGCCAGCAGTCAATCCAGTTATACCCCTCGGGACAGACTTTCTTACGAGCAGTACTTC. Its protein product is CASSQSSYTPRDRLSYEQYF.

The CDR3, as DNA: TGTGCCAGCAGTGACTCGGGACTAGCGCCAGGTGGGACGCAGTATTTT. Encoded protein: CASSDSGLAPGGTQYF. The V and J genes are TRBV6-4 and TRBJ2-3; 10 bases fit TRBD2. CDR3 length: 16 amino acids. Germline V gene lookup returns CDR1 MRHNA and CDR2 SNTAGT. V shed 0 bases and J 9 bases; nucleotides not matched to a gene: 9.

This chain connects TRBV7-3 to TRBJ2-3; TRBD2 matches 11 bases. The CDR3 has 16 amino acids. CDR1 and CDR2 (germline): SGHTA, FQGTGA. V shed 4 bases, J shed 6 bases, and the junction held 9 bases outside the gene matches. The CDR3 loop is CASSSLAGEPPDTQYF. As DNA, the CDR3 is TGTGCCAGCAGCTCACTAGCGGGGGAACCTCCGGATACGCAGTATTTT.

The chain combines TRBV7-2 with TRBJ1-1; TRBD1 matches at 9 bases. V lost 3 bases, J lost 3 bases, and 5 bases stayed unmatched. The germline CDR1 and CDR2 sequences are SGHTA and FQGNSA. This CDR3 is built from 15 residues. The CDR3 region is CASSLGTGWDTEAFF. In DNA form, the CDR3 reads TGTGCCAGCAGCTTGGGGACAGGGTGGGACACTGAAGCTTTCTTT.

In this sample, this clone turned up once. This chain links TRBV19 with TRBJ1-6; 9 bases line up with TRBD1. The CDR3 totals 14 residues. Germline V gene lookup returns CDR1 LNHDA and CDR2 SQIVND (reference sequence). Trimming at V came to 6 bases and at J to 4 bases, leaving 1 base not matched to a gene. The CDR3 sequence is CASSGTGYNSPLHF. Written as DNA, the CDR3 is TGTGCCAGTAGCGGGACAGGGTATAATTCACCCCTCCACTTT.

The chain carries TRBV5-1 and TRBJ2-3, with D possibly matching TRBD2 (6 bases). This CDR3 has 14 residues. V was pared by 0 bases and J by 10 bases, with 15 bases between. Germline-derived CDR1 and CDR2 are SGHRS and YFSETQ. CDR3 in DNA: TGCGCCAGCAGCTTGGAGGCCACCGGAGGGGCGCAGTATTTT. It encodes CASSLEATGGAQYF.

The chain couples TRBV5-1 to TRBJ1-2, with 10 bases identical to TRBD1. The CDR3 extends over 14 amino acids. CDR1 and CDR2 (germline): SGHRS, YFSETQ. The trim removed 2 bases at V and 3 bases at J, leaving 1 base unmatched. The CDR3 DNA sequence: TGCGCCAGCAGCTTCGGGACAGGGGACTATGGCTACACCTTC. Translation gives CASSFGTGDYGYTF.

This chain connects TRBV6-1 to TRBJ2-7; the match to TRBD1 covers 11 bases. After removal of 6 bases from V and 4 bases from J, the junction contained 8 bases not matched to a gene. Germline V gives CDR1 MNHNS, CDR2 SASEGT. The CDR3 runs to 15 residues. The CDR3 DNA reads TGTGCCAGCAGCGCAGGACAGGGGGCGAAATACGAGCAGTACTTC. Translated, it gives CASSAGQGAKYEQYF.

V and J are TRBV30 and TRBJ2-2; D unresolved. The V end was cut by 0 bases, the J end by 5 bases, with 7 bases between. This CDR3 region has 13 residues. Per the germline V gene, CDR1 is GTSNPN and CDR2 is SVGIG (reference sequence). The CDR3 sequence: CAWSVLRTGELFF. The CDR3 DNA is TGTGCCTGGAGTGTACTCAGGACCGGGGAGCTGTTTTTT. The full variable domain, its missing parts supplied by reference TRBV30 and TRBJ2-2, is SQTIHQWPATLVQPVGSPLSLECTVEGTSNPNLYWYRQAAGRGLQLLFYSVGIGQISSEVPQNLSASRPQDRQFILSSKKLLLSDSGFYLCAWSVLRTGELFFGEGSRLTVL.

The CDR3 DNA reads TGTGCCACCAGCGACAGGGGAGGCTCCTACGAGCAGTACTTC. This gives the protein CATSDRGGSYEQYF. J is TRBJ2-7 and V is TRBV15, with TRBD1 matching 8 bases. Per the germline V gene, CDR1 is LNHNV and CDR2 is YYDKDF (reference sequence). There are 14 residues in the CDR3. Germline trimming cut 5 bases from V and 0 bases from J; bases unmatched to any gene: 3.

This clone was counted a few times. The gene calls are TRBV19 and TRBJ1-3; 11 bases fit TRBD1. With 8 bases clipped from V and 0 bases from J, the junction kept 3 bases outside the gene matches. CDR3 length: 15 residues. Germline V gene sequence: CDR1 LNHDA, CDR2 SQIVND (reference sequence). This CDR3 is CASWTGGASGNTIYF. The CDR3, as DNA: TGTGCCAGTTGGACAGGGGGCGCCTCTGGAAACACCATATATTTT.

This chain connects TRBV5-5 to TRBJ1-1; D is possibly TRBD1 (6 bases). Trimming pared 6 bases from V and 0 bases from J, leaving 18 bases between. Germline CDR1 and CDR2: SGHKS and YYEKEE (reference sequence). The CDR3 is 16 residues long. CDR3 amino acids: CASIPTGWGMNTEAFF. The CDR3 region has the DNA TGTGCCAGCATCCCCACAGGGTGGGGGATGAACACTGAAGCTTTCTTT.

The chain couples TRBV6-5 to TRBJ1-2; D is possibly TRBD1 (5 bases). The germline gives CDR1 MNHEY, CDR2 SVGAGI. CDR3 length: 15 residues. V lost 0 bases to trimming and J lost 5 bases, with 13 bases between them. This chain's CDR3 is CASSYSRQGLYGYTF. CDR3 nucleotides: TGTGCCAGCAGTTACTCCCGGCAGGGCTTATATGGCTACACCTTC.

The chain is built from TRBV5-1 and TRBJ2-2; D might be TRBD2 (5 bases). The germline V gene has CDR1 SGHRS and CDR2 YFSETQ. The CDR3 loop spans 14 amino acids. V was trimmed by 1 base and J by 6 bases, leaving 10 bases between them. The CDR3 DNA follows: TGCGCCAGCAGCTTGACCGGGATGGCCGGGGAGCTGTTTTTT. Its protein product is CASSLTGMAGELFF.

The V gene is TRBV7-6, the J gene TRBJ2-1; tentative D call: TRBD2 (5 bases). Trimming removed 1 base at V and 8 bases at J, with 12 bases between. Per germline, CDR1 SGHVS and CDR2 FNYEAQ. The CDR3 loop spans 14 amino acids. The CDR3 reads CASSLVGLRYEQFF. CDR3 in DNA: TGTGCCAGCAGCTTAGTCGGACTGCGCTATGAGCAGTTCTTC.

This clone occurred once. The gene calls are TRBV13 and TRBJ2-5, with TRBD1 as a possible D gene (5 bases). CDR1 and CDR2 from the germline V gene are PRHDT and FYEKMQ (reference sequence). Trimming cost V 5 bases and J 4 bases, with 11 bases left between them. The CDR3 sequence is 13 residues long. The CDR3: CASSRRVGETQYF. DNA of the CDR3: TGTGCCAGCAGCCGCAGGGTAGGAGAGACCCAGTACTTC.

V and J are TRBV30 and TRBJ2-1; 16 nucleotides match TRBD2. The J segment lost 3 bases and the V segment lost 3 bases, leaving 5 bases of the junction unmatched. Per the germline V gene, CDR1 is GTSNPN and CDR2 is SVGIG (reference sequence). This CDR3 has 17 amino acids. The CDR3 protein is CAWSAGTSGGVYNEQFF. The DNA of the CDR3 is TGTGCCTGGAGCGCTGGGACTAGCGGGGGGGTCTACAATGAGCAGTTCTTC.

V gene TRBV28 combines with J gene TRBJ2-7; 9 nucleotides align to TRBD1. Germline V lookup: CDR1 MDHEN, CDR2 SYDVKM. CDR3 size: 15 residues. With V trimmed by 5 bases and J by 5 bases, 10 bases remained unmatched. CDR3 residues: CASSKPGQGIHEQYF. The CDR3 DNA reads TGTGCCAGCAGTAAACCGGGACAGGGTATCCACGAGCAGTACTTC.

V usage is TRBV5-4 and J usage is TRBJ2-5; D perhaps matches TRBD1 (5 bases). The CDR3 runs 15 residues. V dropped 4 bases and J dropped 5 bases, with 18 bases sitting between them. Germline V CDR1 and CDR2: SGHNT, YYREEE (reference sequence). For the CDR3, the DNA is TGTGCCAGCAGCGCACAGGTCTGGGGCCGGGAGACCCAGTACTTC. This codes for CASSAQVWGRETQYF.

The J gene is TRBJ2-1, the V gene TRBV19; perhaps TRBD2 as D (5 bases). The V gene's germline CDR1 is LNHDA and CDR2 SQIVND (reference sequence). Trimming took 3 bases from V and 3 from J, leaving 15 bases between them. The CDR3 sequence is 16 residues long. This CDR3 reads CASSMFTSKSYNEQFF. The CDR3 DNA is TGTGCCAGTAGTATGTTCACTAGTAAAAGCTACAATGAGCAGTTCTTC.

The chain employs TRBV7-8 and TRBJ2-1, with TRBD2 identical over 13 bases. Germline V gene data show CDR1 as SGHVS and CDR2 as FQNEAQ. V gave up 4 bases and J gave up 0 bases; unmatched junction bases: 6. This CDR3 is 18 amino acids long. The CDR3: CASSSRTSGRISYNEQFF. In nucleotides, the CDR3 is TGTGCCAGCAGCTCTAGGACTAGCGGGAGAATCTCCTACAATGAGCAGTTCTTC.